The clone carrying this T cell receptor delta chain was seen more than once but under ten times. The antigen is unknown. CDR3 length: 16 residues. V lost 2 bases, J lost 2 bases, and 15 bases lay in between. CDR1 and CDR2 from the germline V gene are TSWWSYY and QGS. Extracted RNA was reverse transcribed into cDNA. Multiplex PCR used pooled V-gene forward primers and a constant-region reverse primer to amplify CDR3s. TCRdb reprocessed the multiplex PCR reads using CATT. The sample lists 50,000 to 60,000 delta-chain clones; less than 15% were seen once. This sample is part of a study of Vδ1+ human thymocytes. General observations from the study: In the thymus, TRG and TRD repertoires looked highly polyclonal with Gaussian CDR3 lengths.

This clonotype was obtained from a girl less than two years old who had congenital heart surgery. The chain links TRDV1 to TRDJ1; D is unclear. The sample consisted of Vdelta1+ gamma-delta thymocytes from the thymus. This sample's subset: FACS-sorted CD3+ TCRalphabeta- TCRVdelta1+ TCRVdelta2- thymocytes. The CDR3 coding sequence is TGTGCTCTTGGGGAATTACCTAGCCTGATAACCGATAAACTCATCTTT. It specifies CALGELPSLITDKLIF.